These T cell receptor beta chains were read from a single sample in a study of T-cell reconstitution after alpha-beta-depleted transplantation in children. In TCRdb, the PCR reads were re-called with MiXCR into one record per CDR3 protein. Of hundreds of thousands of distinct CDR3 sequences in the sample, approximately 14% were seen once. This specimen consisted of PBMCs, obtained before TCRalphabeta/CD19-depleted stem cell transplant. These receptors came from a girl aged 2-10 years with congenital amegakaryocytic thrombocytopenia, due to receive a stem cell transplant. Each CDR3 is given with its conserved first and last residue. The order of the fields is J gene, V gene, CDR3 protein.

>TRBJ2-3|TRBV5-1
CASSDKEDYPGVGRTQYF
>TRBJ2-7|TRBV20-1
CSASSGEAYEQYF
>TRBJ2-1|TRBV24-1
CATSSVAGEDEQFF
>TRBJ2-2|TRBV4-2
CASSQYTGLALGELFF
>TRBJ1-4|TRBV12-3/TRBV12-4
CASRGATGAPYEKLFF
>TRBJ2-7|TRBV20-1
CSASRPENYEQYF
>TRBJ1-1|TRBV6-5
CASSYAMGGLNTEAFF
>TRBJ1-2|TRBV12-3/TRBV12-4
CASRPWDSRFYGYTF
>TRBJ1-6|TRBV7-2
CASSLVGDTSNSPLHF
>TRBJ2-5|TRBV5-1
CASSPSLVGETQYF
>TRBJ2-3|TRBV12-3/TRBV12-4
CASSQLGDLTDTQYF
>TRBJ1-5|TRBV2
CASSEAGGLGQPQHF
>TRBJ1-2|TRBV7-9
CASASIRPSTYDYTF
>TRBJ2-5|TRBV6-1
CASTASAGRQETQYF
>TRBJ2-1|TRBV5-1
CASSVGGTDNEQFF
>TRBJ2-3|TRBV7-6
CASSQVSSGLTDTQYF
>TRBJ2-2|TRBV12-3/TRBV12-4
CASSLILGRIDAGELFF
>TRBJ2-7|TRBV20-1
CSARQVARYEQYF
>TRBJ2-7|TRBV11-1
CASSPPGLYEQYF
>TRBJ2-7|TRBV6-5
CASSYSHGAYEQYF
>TRBJ2-7|TRBV5-1
CASSERLSSSYEQYF
>TRBJ2-7|TRBV29-1
CSVRRGNTYEQYF
>TRBJ2-3|TRBV5-1
CASSFASGTDTQYF
>TRBJ2-7|TRBV19
CASSRTGGAYEQYF
>TRBJ2-7|TRBV20-1
CSARDTLAPGPEQYF
>TRBJ2-2|TRBV12-3/TRBV12-4
CASSSGTRSGELFF
>TRBJ2-2|TRBV12-3/TRBV12-4
CASSSSIDRENTGELFF
>TRBJ2-1|TRBV29-1
CSARTGFRNEQFF
>TRBJ2-7|TRBV5-1
CASSLYDRSSDEQYF
>TRBJ2-7|TRBV6-2/TRBV6-3
CASRKGRRSYEQYF
>TRBJ1-3|TRBV4-1
CASSLLGTGNSGNTIYF
>TRBJ2-3|TRBV9
CASSAQDSDTQYF
>TRBJ2-1|TRBV4-1
CASSHPSPEQFF
>TRBJ2-3|TRBV5-1
CASSLASVSTDTQYF
>TRBJ2-7|TRBV15
CATSRVARDYEQYF
>TRBJ2-5|TRBV4-1
CASSQVLTGEETQYF
>TRBJ2-2|TRBV10-3
CAISELGQGTGELFF
>TRBJ2-3|TRBV5-1
CASSPHGTDTQYF
>TRBJ1-2|TRBV11-2
CASSPITTGYGYTF
>TRBJ2-3|TRBV6-1
CASSRGTSGGGDTQYF
>TRBJ2-1|TRBV20-1
CSAAGTSEQFF
>TRBJ2-1|TRBV4-1
CASSQDRAASYYNEQFF
>TRBJ2-3|TRBV18
CASSPPYSAGGTDTQYF
>TRBJ2-3|TRBV18
CATTDGGEGLDTQYF
>TRBJ2-6|TRBV4-2
CASSPRMGRPSLSGANVLTF
>TRBJ2-3|TRBV5-1
CASRPSWDTDTQYF
>TRBJ2-1|TRBV30
CAWSVGGGEFF
>TRBJ1-4|TRBV5-1
CASSLSTGKREKLFF
>TRBJ2-4|TRBV7-9
CASTRWDVAKNIQYF
>TRBJ2-7|TRBV30
CAWSRDSSEQYF
>TRBJ1-2|TRBV5-8
CASSEGLGLGYTF
>TRBJ1-1|TRBV29-1
CSAAGLRTGGASLDTEAFF
>TRBJ1-5|TRBV28
CASRQNAFYLSNQPQHF
>TRBJ2-2|TRBV5-1
CASSLVRSLTSGRASTGELFF